The 11 T cell receptor beta chains below all came from one sample that was sequenced in a study of prognosis after radiotherapy for stage I lung cancer. Multiplex PCR, run in two rounds, amplified TCR beta CDR3 from genomic DNA. For every TRBV and TRBJ gene, a specific primer was used in first-round PCR. TCRdb reanalysed the multiplex PCR reads using MiXCR and keeps one entry per CDR3 protein. The sample has 25,000 to 35,000 distinct CDR3 sequences, 35% to 55% seen once; the top ten hold 15%. Sequencing was performed on PBMCs, taken before or after stereotactic body radiation therapy (not recorded which). The receptors derive from a donor aged 50 or older with non-small cell lung cancer.

The chain uses TRBV6-1 and TRBJ2-7; D possibly corresponds to TRBD1 (5 bases). Trimming took 6 bases from V and 3 from J, leaving 12 bases between them. The CDR3 is made up of 13 amino acids. Germline CDR1 reads MNHNS; CDR2 reads SASEGT. CDR3 sequence (DNA): TGTGCCAGCAGACCACAGGTAGGCTACGAGCAGTACTTC. It codes for CASRPQVGYEQYF.

This clonotype was recorded once. Germline is not matched at one junction end, which may reflect a read error. The rearrangement uses TRBV6-1 and TRBJ2-1, with 11 bases aligning to TRBD2. CDR3 length: 16 amino acids. Germline V lookup: CDR1 MNHNS, CDR2 SASEGT. The CDR3 nucleotides are TGTGCCAGCATAATCATAGCGGGAGGGCCCTACAGTGAGCAGTTCTTC. The encoded protein is CASIIIAGGPYSEQFF.

This clonotype is deemed medium-sized. The chain is built from TRBV13 and TRBJ1-1; D not resolved. V was shortened by 10 bases and J by 0 bases, with 12 bases between the two germline ends. The germline CDR1 and CDR2 sequences are PRHDT and FYEKMQ (reference sequence). The CDR3 totals 13 residues. Here the CDR3 reads CATQTSLNTEAFF. The CDR3 nucleotides read TGTGCCACCCAAACCAGTCTGAACACTGAAGCTTTCTTT.

As regards this clonotype: This could be a read error, since a much larger clone is one nucleotide away. V and J are TRBV9 and TRBJ2-1, with D possibly being TRBD2 (6 bases). CDR1 is SGDLS and CDR2 is YYNGEE in the germline V gene. The V gene lost 0 bases and the J gene lost 12 bases, with 19 bases spanning the gap. This CDR3 region has 15 residues. The CDR3: CASSVVSAGYGGQFF. CDR3 in DNA: TGTGCCAGCAGCGTAGTCTCGGCGGGGTATGGTGGGCAGTTCTTC.

CDR3 residues: CATSYRPGLAVLAQYF. The CDR3 DNA follows: TGTGCCACCAGCTACAGACCGGGACTAGCGGTCCTCGCGCAGTACTTC. This chain joins TRBV15 and TRBJ2-7; 11 bases map to TRBD2. The ends lost 5 bases at V and 9 bases at J; junction bases unmatched: 15. CDR1 is LNHNV and CDR2 is YYDKDF in the germline V gene (reference sequence). CDR3 size: 16 residues.

With respect to this clonotype: This is likely an artifact of a read error, given a far larger clone one base away. The J gene is TRBJ2-1, the V gene TRBV6-9, with D unresolved. V dropped 3 bases and J dropped 0 bases, with 21 bases sitting between them. Germline V CDR1 and CDR2: MNHGY, SVAAGI. The CDR3 spans 19 residues. The CDR3 here is CASSYTIDGVSYSYNEQFF. The CDR3 DNA follows: TGTGCCAGCAGTTACACGATTGATGGGGTTTCGTACTCCTACAATGAGCAGTTCTTC.

This clonotype was detected ten times or more. The chain carries TRBV28 and TRBJ2-1; 7 bases are a match to TRBD1. The CDR3 contains 14 residues. CDR1 is MDHEN, CDR2 SYDVKM, per germline. V lost 6 bases and J lost 4; bases outside the gene matches: 6. Written as DNA, the CDR3 is TGTGCCAGCAGCCAACCGGGACAGTACAATGAGCAGTTCTTC. Translation: CASSQPGQYNEQFF.

This clonotype is labeled as medium-sized (0.01 to 0.1%). The J gene is TRBJ2-1, the V gene TRBV12-3 or TRBV12-4; D may match TRBD1 or TRBD2 (6 bases each). Trimming cost V 0 bases and J 6 bases, with 12 bases left between them. This CDR3 is built from 15 residues. The CDR3 spells CASSLAGGRINEQFF. The CDR3 nucleotides are TGTGCCAGCAGTTTAGCGGGGGGCCGAATCAATGAGCAGTTCTTC.

The V and J genes are TRBV6-5 and TRBJ2-3; 12 bases are a match to TRBD2. V lost 6 bases and J lost 3; bases outside the gene matches: 13. In germline, CDR1 is MNHEY, CDR2 SVGAGI. The CDR3 loop spans 18 amino acids. The chain's CDR3 is CASSLPAPSGRGTDTQYF. CDR3 in DNA: TGTGCCAGCAGCCTCCCCGCGCCTAGCGGGAGGGGGACAGATACGCAGTATTTT.

With regard to this clonotype: Possible read error: a much larger clone is one base away. CDR3: CASSKLGQGMDQPQHF. In DNA form, the CDR3 reads TGTGCCAGCAGTAAACTGGGACAGGGTATGGATCAGCCCCAGCATTTT. The V gene is TRBV6-2 or TRBV6-3, the J gene TRBJ1-5; 9 nucleotides align to TRBD1. The CDR3 consists of 16 residues. Trimming at V came to 5 bases and at J to 5 bases, leaving 10 bases not matched to a gene. The V gene's germline CDR1 is MNHEY and CDR2 SVGEGT.

With regard to this clonotype: This likely traces to a read error, being one base from a far larger clone. This rearrangement joins TRBV7-9 to TRBJ2-3; 7 bases map to TRBD2. This CDR3 contains 15 residues. In germline, CDR1 is SEHNR, CDR2 FQNEAQ (reference sequence). Trimming took 3 bases from V and 2 from J; bases not matched to a gene: 5. CDR3: CASSLGGGFTDTQYF. CDR3 in DNA: TGTGCCAGCAGCTTGGGGGGAGGGTTCACAGATACGCAGTATTTT. The full variable domain, rest sourced from reference TRBV7-9 and TRBJ2-3, is DTGVSQNPRHKITKRGQNVTFRCDPISEHNRLYWYRQTLGQGPEFLTYFQNEAQLEKSRLLSDRFSAERPKGSFSTLEIQRTEQGDSAMYLCASSLGGGFTDTQYFGPGTRLTVL.